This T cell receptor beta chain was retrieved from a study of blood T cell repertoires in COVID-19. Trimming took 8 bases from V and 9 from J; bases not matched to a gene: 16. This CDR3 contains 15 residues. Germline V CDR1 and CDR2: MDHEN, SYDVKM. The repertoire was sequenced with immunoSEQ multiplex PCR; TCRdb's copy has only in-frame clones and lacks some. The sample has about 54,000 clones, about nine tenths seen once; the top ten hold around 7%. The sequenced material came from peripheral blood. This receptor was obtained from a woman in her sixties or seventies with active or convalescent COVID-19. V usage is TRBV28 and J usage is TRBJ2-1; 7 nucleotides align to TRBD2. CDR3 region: CASARRAAGIAEQFF. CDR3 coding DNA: TGTGCCAGCGCCCGCAGAGCAGCGGGGATTGCTGAGCAGTTCTTC.